This TCR beta chain was recorded in a study of PD-L1 blockade in urothelial cancer. Sequencing used immunoSEQ multiplex PCR; TCRdb keeps in-frame clones, though not all of them. The repertoire holds tens of thousands of clones, 81% seen once, with around 6% in the top ten. The junction had 5 bases not matched to a gene; V was cut back by 1 base and J by 6 bases. This CDR3 is built from 16 residues. The germline V gene has CDR1 SGHAT and CDR2 FQNNGV. The time point here: pretreatment peripheral blood. The TCR was taken from a man between 65 and 85 years old with urothelial cancer. V usage is TRBV11-2 and J usage is TRBJ2-2; 10 bases map to TRBD2. Material: PBMCs, obtained around atezolizumab (anti-PD-L1) treatment. The CDR3 sequence: CASSLVLAGVSGELFF. The CDR3 coding sequence is TGTGCCAGCAGCTTAGTCCTAGCGGGAGTTTCCGGGGAGCTGTTTTTT. The whole variable domain, remainder taken from reference TRBV11-2 and TRBJ2-2, is EAGVAQSPRYKIIEKRQSVAFWCNPISGHATLYWYQQILGQGPKLLIQFQNNGVVDDSQLPKDRFSAERLKGVDSTLKIQPAKLEDSAVYLCASSLVLAGVSGELFFGEGSRLTVL.